The rows below give T cell receptor beta chains drawn from one sample of a study of T cells in Graves' hyperthyroidism and ophthalmopathy. A single record per CDR3 protein comes from TCRdb applying MiXCR to the multiplex PCR reads. The sample includes 490,000 or so distinct CDR3 sequences, 20% to 25% of them seen just once. Source material: blood. These receptors all stem from a woman aged 70 to 79 with Graves' ophthalmopathy. Both conserved end residues are part of each CDR3. The D gene is left open where the match is weak. Rows may omit the clone size; those that give it use once, few, many or a size class.

d_call	clone_size	v_call	j_call	cdr3_length	cdr3_nt	cdr3_aa
NA	few	TRBV6-2/TRBV6-3	TRBJ1-1	12	TGTGCCAGCAGTTACTTGGGGATTGAAGCTTTCTTT	CASSYLGIEAFF
TRBD2	many	TRBV7-2	TRBJ2-5	16	TGTGCCAGCAGCCTGACTAGCGGGAGGGCCACGGAGACCCAGTACTTC	CASSLTSGRATETQYF
NA	once	TRBV25-1	TRBJ2-3	13	TGTGCCAGCAGTGAACAAGCTAGAGATACGCAGTATTTT	CASSEQARDTQYF
TRBD2	many	TRBV7-2	TRBJ2-1	15	TGTGCCAGCAGCTTAGCTAGCGGGAGTAGGTATGAGCAGTTCTTC	CASSLASGSRYEQFF
NA	NA	TRBV6-1	TRBJ1-6	15	TGTGCCAGCAGTCCCCTCCCACAGGGAGGTTCACCCCTCCACTTT	CASSPLPQGGSPLHF
NA	few	TRBV18	TRBJ2-1	14	TGTGCCAGCTCACCGAGAGGGGATTGGAATGAGCAGTTCTTC	CASSPRGDWNEQFF
NA	NA	TRBV6-1	TRBJ2-7	16	TGTGCCAGCGGCGGGCCCCCTGAATCGCTTGGCTACGAGCAGTACTTC	CASGGPPESLGYEQYF
NA	NA	TRBV5-1	TRBJ2-7	12	TGCGCCAGCAGCCACGACCCTTACGAGCAGTACTTC	CASSHDPYEQYF
NA	many	TRBV3-1	TRBJ1-2	14	TGTGCCAGCAGCCAAGATACAGGGAACTATGGCTACACCTTC	CASSQDTGNYGYTF
NA	many	TRBV10-3	TRBJ1-1	13	TGTGCCATCAGCGAAAACAGTTACACTGAAGCTTTCTTT	CAISENSYTEAFF
TRBD1	NA	TRBV9	TRBJ2-7	16	TGTGCCAGCATCATCGAAAAGGGACAGGGCTCCTACGAGCAGTACTTC	CASIIEKGQGSYEQYF
TRBD1	NA	TRBV5-1	TRBJ1-5	17	TGCGCCAGCAGCTTGGTCCCCGGGACAGGGGGCAATCAGCCCCAGCATTTT	CASSLVPGTGGNQPQHF
TRBD2	few	TRBV3-1	TRBJ2-3	15	TGTGCCAGCAGCCAAGATCGCCGACTAGCAAGGACGCAGTATTTT	CASSQDRRLARTQYF
NA	few	TRBV5-1	TRBJ2-5	15	TGCGCCAGCAGCTCGTCCAGGGGCGAAATGGAGACCCAGTACTTC	CASSSSRGEMETQYF
NA	NA	TRBV20-1	TRBJ2-5	14	TGCAGTGTCATGACCACGTCGGCCCAAGAGACCCAGTACTTC	CSVMTTSAQETQYF
NA	many	TRBV3-1	TRBJ1-2	12	TGTGCCAGCAGCCAAGATAACTATGGCTACACCTTC	CASSQDNYGYTF
TRBD1	few	TRBV20-1	TRBJ2-5	13	TGCAGTGCTCTCCGGACAGGGCAAGAGACCCAGTACTTC	CSALRTGQETQYF
TRBD2	few	TRBV7-2	TRBJ2-7	13	TGTGCCAGCAGGGTAGCGGGAGTAGGCGAGCAGTACTTC	CASRVAGVGEQYF
NA	NA	TRBV7-8	TRBJ2-2	15	TGTGCCAGCAGCCCCCGGGGTTCGATTACCGGGGAGCTGTTTTTT	CASSPRGSITGELFF
TRBD1	few	TRBV11-3	TRBJ2-1	15	TGTGCCAGCAGCTTGGACAGGGCCCATTACAATGAGCAGTTCTTC	CASSLDRAHYNEQFF
NA	many	TRBV11-2	TRBJ1-1	17	TGTGCCAGCAGTCGCCTACGGGGATCCCTAAGGAACACTGAAGCTTTCTTT	CASSRLRGSLRNTEAFF
TRBD2	few	TRBV29-1	TRBJ2-3	15	TGCAGCGCCGTACTAGGGCGGGAGAGGGTAGATACGCAGTATTTT	CSAVLGRERVDTQYF
NA	NA	TRBV12-3/TRBV12-4	TRBJ2-1	11	TGTGCCAGCTGCCTCCGGGCTGAGCAGTTCTTC	CASCLRAEQFF
NA	few	TRBV7-2	TRBJ2-1	15	TGTGCCAGCAGCACATCCCGGGGCTCCTACAATGAGCAGTTCTTC	CASSTSRGSYNEQFF
NA	NA	TRBV2	TRBJ1-6	13	TGTGCCAGCTGGATCGGTGGATTATCACCCCTCCACTTT	CASWIGGLSPLHF
TRBD1	many	TRBV12-3/TRBV12-4	TRBJ1-6	18	TGTGCCAGCAGCCGGTGGGCAGGGGGATTATCCTATAATTCACCCCTCCACTTT	CASSRWAGGLSYNSPLHF
TRBD1	NA	TRBV6-2/TRBV6-3	TRBJ1-2	14	TGTGCCAGAAGTCGTGGGACAGGGGAGTATGGCTACACCTTC	CARSRGTGEYGYTF
NA	few	TRBV20-1	TRBJ2-7	14	TGCAGTGCTAGAGACCCTAGGGGATCCTACGAGCAGTACTTC	CSARDPRGSYEQYF
NA	few	TRBV7-9	TRBJ2-1	15	TGTGCCAGCAGCTTCGGGGGTCTCATCTACAATGAGCAGTTCTTC	CASSFGGLIYNEQFF
NA	many	TRBV27	TRBJ1-4	14	TGTGCCAGCAGTCGACAGGCCTCGTATGAAAAACTGTTTTTT	CASSRQASYEKLFF
NA	NA	TRBV3-1	TRBJ1-2	14	TGTGCCAGCAGCCAAGAATCGGGGAGGCAGGGCTACACCTTC	CASSQESGRQGYTF
NA	few	TRBV7-3	TRBJ1-1	13	TGTGCCAGCAGCTTAACGCGGAGGGACCCAGCTTTCTTT	CASSLTRRDPAFF
NA	many	TRBV12-3/TRBV12-4	TRBJ1-6	14	TGTGCCAGCAGTTTACAGACAGTCACAGGACCCCTCCACTTT	CASSLQTVTGPLHF
TRBD2	many	TRBV3-1	TRBJ2-1	16	TGTGCCAGCAGCCCCCAACCGGGACTAGCGAGCAATGAGCAGTTCTTC	CASSPQPGLASNEQFF
NA	NA	TRBV12-3/TRBV12-4	TRBJ2-7	14	TGTGCCAGCAGGATTACAGGGGAGGGGGGCGAGCAGTACTTC	CASRITGEGGEQYF
TRBD2	few	TRBV6-1	TRBJ2-1	14	TGTGCCAGCAGGCTAGCGGGGCCAAGGTATGAGCAGTTCTTC	CASRLAGPRYEQFF
NA	NA	TRBV5-1	TRBJ2-7	16	TGCGCCAGCAGCTTGGGCACCACGAATACAGGGCACGAGCAGTACTTC	CASSLGTTNTGHEQYF
NA	many	TRBV30	TRBJ2-7	13	TGTGCCTGGAGTCACGGACAGAATTACGAGCAGTACTTC	CAWSHGQNYEQYF